This T cell receptor beta chain was recovered during a study of post-analysis software for immune sequencing data. Findings and caveats of the study: Patients showed TRBV5-6, TRBV5-1 and TRBV20-1 among roughly 5 TRBV segments more frequent than in controls.

A word on this clonotype: What it recognizes is unknown.

Trimming took off 6 bases at V and 0 bases at J, with 9 bases between the two ends. The CDR3 loop spans 13 amino acids. CDR1 and CDR2 (germline): SQVTM, ANQGSEA. TCR beta cDNA libraries had unique molecular identifiers. Via MiXCR, TCRdb re-called the PCR reads, giving one row per CDR3 protein. The sample lists around 770,000 distinct CDR3 sequences, more than 45% seen once, with approximately 4.4% in the top ten. The TCR originated in a girl aged 5-17 years with multiple sclerosis. Sequencing was done on a sample of blood. The V and J genes are TRBV29-1 and TRBJ2-1, with D unclear. DNA for the CDR3: TGCAGCGTCTCAGTGAGCTCCTACAATGAGCAGTTCTTC. The encoded protein is CSVSVSSYNEQFF.